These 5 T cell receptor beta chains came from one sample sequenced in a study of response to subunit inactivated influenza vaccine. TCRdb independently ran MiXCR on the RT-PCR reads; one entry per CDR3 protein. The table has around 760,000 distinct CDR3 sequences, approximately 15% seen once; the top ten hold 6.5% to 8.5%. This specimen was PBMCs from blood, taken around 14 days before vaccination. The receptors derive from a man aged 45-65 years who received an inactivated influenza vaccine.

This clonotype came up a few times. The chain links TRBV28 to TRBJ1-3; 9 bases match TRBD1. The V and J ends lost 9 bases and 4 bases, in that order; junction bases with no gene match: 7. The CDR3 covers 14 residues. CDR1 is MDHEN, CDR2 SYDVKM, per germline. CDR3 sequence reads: CASTGGSLGNTIYF. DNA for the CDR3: TGTGCCAGTACAGGGGGCAGTCTGGGAAACACCATATATTTT.

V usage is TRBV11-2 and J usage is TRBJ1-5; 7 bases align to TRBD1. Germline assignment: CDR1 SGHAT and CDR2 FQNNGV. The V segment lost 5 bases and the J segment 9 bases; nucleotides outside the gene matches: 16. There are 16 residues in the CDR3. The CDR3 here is CASSRITGARGGPQHF. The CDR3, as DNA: TGTGCCAGCAGCCGGATCACAGGGGCGCGGGGGGGGCCCCAGCATTTT.

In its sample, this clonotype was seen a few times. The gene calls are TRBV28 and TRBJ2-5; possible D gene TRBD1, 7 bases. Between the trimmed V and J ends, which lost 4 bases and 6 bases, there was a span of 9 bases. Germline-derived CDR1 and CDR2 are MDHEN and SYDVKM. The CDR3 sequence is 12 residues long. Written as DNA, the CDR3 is TGTGCCAGCAGTTCAGGGGGGCAGACCCAGTACTTC. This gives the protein CASSSGGQTQYF. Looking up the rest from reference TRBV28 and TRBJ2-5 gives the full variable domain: DVKVTQSSRYLVKRTGEKVFLECVQDMDHENMFWYRQDPGLGLRLIYFSYDVKMKEKGDIPEGYSVSREKKERFSLILESASTNQTSMYLCASSSGGQTQYFGPGTRLLVL.

CDR3 residues: CAISDRDGDQPQHF. Here the CDR3 DNA reads TGTGCCATCAGTGACCGGGACGGTGATCAGCCCCAGCATTTT. The V call is TRBV10-3, the J call TRBJ1-5; a possible D gene is TRBD1 (5 bases). The V and J ends lost 3 bases and 5 bases respectively, with 11 bases between them. The germline V gene has CDR1 ENHRY and CDR2 SYGVKD. The CDR3 spans 14 residues.

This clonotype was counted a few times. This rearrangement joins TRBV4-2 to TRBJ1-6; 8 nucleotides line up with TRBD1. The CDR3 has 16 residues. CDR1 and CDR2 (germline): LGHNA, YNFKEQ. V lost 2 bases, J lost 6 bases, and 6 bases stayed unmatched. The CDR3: CASSQKRTGFNSPLHF. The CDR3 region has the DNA TGTGCCAGCAGCCAAAAGCGGACAGGGTTTAATTCACCCCTCCACTTT.